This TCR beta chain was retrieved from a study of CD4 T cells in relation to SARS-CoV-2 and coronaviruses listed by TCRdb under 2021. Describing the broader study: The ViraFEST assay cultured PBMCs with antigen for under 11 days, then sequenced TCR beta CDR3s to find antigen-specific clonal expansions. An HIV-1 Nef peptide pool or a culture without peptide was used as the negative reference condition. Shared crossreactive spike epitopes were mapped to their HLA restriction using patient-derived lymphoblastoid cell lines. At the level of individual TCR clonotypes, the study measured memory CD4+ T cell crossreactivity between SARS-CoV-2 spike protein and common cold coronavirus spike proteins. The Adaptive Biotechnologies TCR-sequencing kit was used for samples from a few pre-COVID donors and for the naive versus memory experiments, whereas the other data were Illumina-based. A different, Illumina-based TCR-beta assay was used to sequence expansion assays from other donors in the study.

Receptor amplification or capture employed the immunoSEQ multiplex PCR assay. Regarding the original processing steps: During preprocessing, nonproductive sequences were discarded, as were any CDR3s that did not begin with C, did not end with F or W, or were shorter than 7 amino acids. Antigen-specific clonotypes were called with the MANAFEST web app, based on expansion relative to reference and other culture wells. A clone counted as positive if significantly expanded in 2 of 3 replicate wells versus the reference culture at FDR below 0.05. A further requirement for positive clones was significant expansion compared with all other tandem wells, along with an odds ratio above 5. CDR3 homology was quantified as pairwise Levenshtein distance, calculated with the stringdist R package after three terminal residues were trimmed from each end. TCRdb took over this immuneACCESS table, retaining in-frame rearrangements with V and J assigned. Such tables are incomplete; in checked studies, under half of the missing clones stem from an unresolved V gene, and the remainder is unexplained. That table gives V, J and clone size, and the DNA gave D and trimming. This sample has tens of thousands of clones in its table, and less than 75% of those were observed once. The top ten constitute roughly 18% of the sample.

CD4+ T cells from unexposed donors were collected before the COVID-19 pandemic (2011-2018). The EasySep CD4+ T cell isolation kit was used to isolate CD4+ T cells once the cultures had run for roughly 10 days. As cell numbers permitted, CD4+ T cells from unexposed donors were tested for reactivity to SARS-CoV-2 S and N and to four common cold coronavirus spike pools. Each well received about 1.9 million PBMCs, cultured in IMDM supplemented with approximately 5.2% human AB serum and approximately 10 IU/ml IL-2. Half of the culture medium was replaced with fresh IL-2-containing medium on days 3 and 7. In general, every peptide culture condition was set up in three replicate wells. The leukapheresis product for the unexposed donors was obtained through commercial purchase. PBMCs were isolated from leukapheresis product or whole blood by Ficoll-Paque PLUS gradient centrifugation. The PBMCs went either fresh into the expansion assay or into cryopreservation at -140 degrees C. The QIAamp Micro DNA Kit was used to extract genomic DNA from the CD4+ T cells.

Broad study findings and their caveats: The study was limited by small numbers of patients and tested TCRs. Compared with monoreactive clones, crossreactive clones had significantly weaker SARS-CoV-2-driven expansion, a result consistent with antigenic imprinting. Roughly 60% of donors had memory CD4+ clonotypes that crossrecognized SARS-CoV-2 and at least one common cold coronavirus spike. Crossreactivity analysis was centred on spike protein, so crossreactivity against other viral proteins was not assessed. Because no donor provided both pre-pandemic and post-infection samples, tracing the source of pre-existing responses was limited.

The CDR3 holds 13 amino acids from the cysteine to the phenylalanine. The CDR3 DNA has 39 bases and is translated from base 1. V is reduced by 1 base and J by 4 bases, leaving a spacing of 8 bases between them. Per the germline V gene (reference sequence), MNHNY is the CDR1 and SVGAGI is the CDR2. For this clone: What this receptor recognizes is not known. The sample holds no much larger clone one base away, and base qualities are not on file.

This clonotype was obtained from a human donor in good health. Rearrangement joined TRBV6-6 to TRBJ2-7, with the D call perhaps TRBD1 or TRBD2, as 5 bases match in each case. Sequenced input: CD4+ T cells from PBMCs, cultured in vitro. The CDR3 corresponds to CASSYLGDYEQYF. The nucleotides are TGTGCCAGCAGTTACTTGGGGGATTACGAGCAGTACTTC.